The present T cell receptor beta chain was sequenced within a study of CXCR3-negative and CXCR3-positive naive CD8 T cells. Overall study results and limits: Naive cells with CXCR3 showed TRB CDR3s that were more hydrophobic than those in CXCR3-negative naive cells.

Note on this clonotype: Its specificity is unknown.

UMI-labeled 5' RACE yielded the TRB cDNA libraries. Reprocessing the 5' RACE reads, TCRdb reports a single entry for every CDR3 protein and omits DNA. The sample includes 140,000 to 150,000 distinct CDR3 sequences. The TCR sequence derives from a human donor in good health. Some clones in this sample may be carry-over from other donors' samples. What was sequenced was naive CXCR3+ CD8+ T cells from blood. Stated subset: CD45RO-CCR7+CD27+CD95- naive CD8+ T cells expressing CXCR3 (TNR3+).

CDR3 sequence: CASSSSGGASEQFF. V usage is TRBV7-3 and J usage is TRBJ2-1; TCRdb's D call of TRBD2 is untestable without DNA. The CDR3 is made up of 14 amino acids. Germline V gene lookup returns CDR1 SGHTA and CDR2 FQGTGA.